Listed below are T cell receptor beta chains from one sample, sequenced in a study of CD8+CD57+ T cells in acquired aplastic anemia. TCRdb redid the calling of the reads with MiXCR, one entry per CDR3 protein. The sample lists some 190,000 distinct CDR3 sequences, under 55% occurring once. Sequencing used sorted CD4+, CD8+, or CD8+CD57+ T cells (not recorded which) from PBMCs. The receptors originated from a human donor in good health. Each CDR3 is given with its conserved first and last residue. D genes are given only for firm matches. A clone size is listed for some rows: how often the clone was seen (once, few, many), or a class if it is expanded.

clone size: many
J gene: TRBJ1-2
V gene: TRBV24-1
D gene: .
CDR3 DNA: TGTGCCACCAGTGAAGGCGGGGGCTCTAACTATGGCTACACCTTC
CDR3 protein: CATSEGGGSNYGYTF

clone size: many
J gene: TRBJ2-7
V gene: TRBV5-4
D gene: TRBD1
CDR3 DNA: TGTGCCAGCAGCCCGAATCCGGGACAGGCCTACGAGCAGTACTTC
CDR3 protein: CASSPNPGQAYEQYF

clone size: .
J gene: TRBJ2-5
V gene: TRBV6-2/TRBV6-3
D gene: TRBD1
CDR3 DNA: TGTGCCAGCAGTTACTCAAGTCCCGGGACAGGGTTGGGGCAACAAGGTCGCCGGTACTTC
CDR3 protein: CASSYSSPGTGLGQQGRRYF

clone size: .
J gene: TRBJ2-1
V gene: TRBV19
D gene: .
CDR3 DNA: TGTGCCAGTAGTGCGCGATGGGCAGCGCAGTTCTTC
CDR3 protein: CASSARWAAQFF

clone size: many
J gene: TRBJ2-1
V gene: TRBV6-2/TRBV6-3
D gene: TRBD2
CDR3 DNA: TGTGCCAGCAGTTACGAAATAGCGGGAGTGGGCAATGAGCAGTTCTTC
CDR3 protein: CASSYEIAGVGNEQFF

clone size: .
J gene: TRBJ2-1
V gene: TRBV29-1
D gene: .
CDR3 DNA: TGCAGCGTTGTTAGCTTATCACCGGGGGCGCGGGATGAGCAGTTCTTC
CDR3 protein: CSVVSLSPGARDEQFF

clone size: many
J gene: TRBJ2-3
V gene: TRBV7-2
D gene: TRBD2
CDR3 DNA: TGTGCCAGCAGCTTAGCACGAGGACTAGCAGCTAGCACAGATACGCAGTATTTT
CDR3 protein: CASSLARGLAASTDTQYF

clone size: .
J gene: TRBJ2-7
V gene: TRBV10-1
D gene: .
CDR3 DNA: TGCGCCAGCAGTCCGACCGGGACACGCTACGAGCAGTACTTC
CDR3 protein: CASSPTGTRYEQYF

clone size: few
J gene: TRBJ2-1
V gene: TRBV10-3
D gene: .
CDR3 DNA: TGTGCCATCAGTGAAGGGACAGAGCAGTTCTTC
CDR3 protein: CAISEGTEQFF

clone size: few
J gene: TRBJ1-6
V gene: TRBV24-1
D gene: TRBD1
CDR3 DNA: TGTGCCACCAGTGGTACGACAGGGGGCGTGAAGAATTCACCCCTCCACTTT
CDR3 protein: CATSGTTGGVKNSPLHF

clone size: medium-sized
J gene: TRBJ1-3
V gene: TRBV29-1
D gene: .
CDR3 DNA: TGCAGCGCGGACAGTGACTCTGGAAACACCATATATTTT
CDR3 protein: CSADSDSGNTIYF

clone size: .
J gene: TRBJ1-1
V gene: TRBV2
D gene: .
CDR3 DNA: TGTGCCAGCAGTGAAGCGCCCCCGAGGGTGGGCGGGACTGAAGCTTTCTTT
CDR3 protein: CASSEAPPRVGGTEAFF

clone size: .
J gene: TRBJ1-1
V gene: TRBV2
D gene: TRBD1
CDR3 DNA: TGTGCCAGCTCTAGGACAGGGAGGAACACTGAAGCTTTCTTT
CDR3 protein: CASSRTGRNTEAFF

clone size: few
J gene: TRBJ2-1
V gene: TRBV15
D gene: .
CDR3 DNA: TGTGCCACCAGCAGAGATGGGCAGCTTGAGCAGTTCTTC
CDR3 protein: CATSRDGQLEQFF

clone size: few
J gene: TRBJ2-7
V gene: TRBV10-2
D gene: .
CDR3 DNA: TGCGCCAGCAGTGAGACCTACGAGCAGTACTTC
CDR3 protein: CASSETYEQYF

clone size: many
J gene: TRBJ2-3
V gene: TRBV7-8
D gene: TRBD1
CDR3 DNA: TGTGCCAGCAGCCGACAGGGAACGGGGGATACGCAGTATTTT
CDR3 protein: CASSRQGTGDTQYF

clone size: once
J gene: TRBJ1-1
V gene: TRBV9
D gene: TRBD1
CDR3 DNA: TGTGCCAGCAGCGTAGTGGGACAGGGGGTGGGGGACACTGAAGCTTTCTTT
CDR3 protein: CASSVVGQGVGDTEAFF

clone size: many
J gene: TRBJ1-1
V gene: TRBV29-1
D gene: .
CDR3 DNA: TGCAGCGTTGCGGGTCGGGGGATCGCTGAAGCTTTCTTT
CDR3 protein: CSVAGRGIAEAFF

clone size: .
J gene: TRBJ2-3
V gene: TRBV18
D gene: TRBD2
CDR3 DNA: TGTGCCAGCTCCCTACCGGGACTAGCGAGGACGTATACGCAGTATTTT
CDR3 protein: CASSLPGLARTYTQYF

clone size: many
J gene: TRBJ1-5
V gene: TRBV12-3/TRBV12-4
D gene: .
CDR3 DNA: TGTGCCAGCAGGCCAGGGACCGGGGATCAGCCCCAGCATTTT
CDR3 protein: CASRPGTGDQPQHF

clone size: .
J gene: TRBJ2-2
V gene: TRBV19
D gene: .
CDR3 DNA: TGTGCCAGCGTCGGGGAGCTGTTTTTT
CDR3 protein: CASVGELFF

clone size: many
J gene: TRBJ2-3
V gene: TRBV4-3
D gene: .
CDR3 DNA: TGCGCCAGCAGCCAAGTCGGGGTCCCAGATACGCAGTATTTT
CDR3 protein: CASSQVGVPDTQYF

clone size: .
J gene: TRBJ2-3
V gene: TRBV25-1
D gene: .
CDR3 DNA: TGTGCCAGCAGTGAAGAAGAGTATTCAGATACGCAGTATTTT
CDR3 protein: CASSEEEYSDTQYF